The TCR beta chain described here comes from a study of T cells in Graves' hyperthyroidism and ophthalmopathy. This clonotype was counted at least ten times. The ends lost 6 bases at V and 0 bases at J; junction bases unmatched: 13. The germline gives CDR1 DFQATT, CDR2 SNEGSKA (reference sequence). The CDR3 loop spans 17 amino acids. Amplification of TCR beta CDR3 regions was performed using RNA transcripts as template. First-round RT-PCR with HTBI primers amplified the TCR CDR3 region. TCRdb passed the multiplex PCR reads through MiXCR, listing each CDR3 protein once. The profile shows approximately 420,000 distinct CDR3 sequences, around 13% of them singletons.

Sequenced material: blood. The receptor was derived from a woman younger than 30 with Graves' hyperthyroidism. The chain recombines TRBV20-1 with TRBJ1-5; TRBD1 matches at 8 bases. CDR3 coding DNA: TGCAGTGCCTCTAACGCATGGGACAGGCCTAGCAATCAGCCCCAGCATTTT. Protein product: CSASNAWDRPSNQPQHF.